This T cell receptor beta chain was recovered during a study of cytomegalovirus exposure and HLA in healthy donors. This clone was observed a handful of times. Primers: 60 Vbeta forward and 13 Jbeta reverse. Here immunoSEQ multiplex PCR was the method, and the copy in TCRdb shows in-frame clones only, minus some. The sample lists about 160,000 clones, around four fifths occurring once. The receptor was derived from a woman between 45 and 65 years old in good health and CMV-seronegative. The sequenced sample consisted of PBMCs.

The CDR3 nucleotides read TGTGCCAGCAGTTTTGGGACTAGCGGGGGCGAGGGCGAGCAGTTCTTC. Translating it yields CASSFGTSGGEGEQFF. This chain uses TRBV27 with TRBJ2-1; 14 bases agree with TRBD2. Trimming took 3 bases from V and 10 from J; bases not matched to a gene: 8. Germline assignment: CDR1 MNHEY and CDR2 SMNVEV (reference sequence). This CDR3 is 16 amino acids long.